These 32 T cell receptor beta chains share one sample of origin, sequenced in a study of technical replicates of blood from several donors. Clones were sequenced by immunoSEQ multiplex PCR, and TCRdb holds only the in-frame ones, with some missing. The sample contains about 84,000 clones, 95% to 98% of which appear only once. Specimen: T cells isolated from PBMCs. The receptors originated from a human donor in good health.

CDR3 loop: CSVLAGPIAADTQYF. The DNA for the CDR3 is TGCAGCGTTCTAGCGGGCCCGATTGCCGCAGATACGCAGTATTTT. This chain links TRBV29-1 with TRBJ2-3, with TRBD2 identical over 8 bases. In germline, CDR1 is SQVTM, CDR2 ANQGSEA. The CDR3 sequence is 15 residues long. Germline trimming cut 5 bases from V and 4 bases from J; bases unmatched to any gene: 11.

The chain employs TRBV28 and TRBJ2-3, with no clear D. The CDR3 totals 14 residues. Germline values: CDR1 MDHEN, CDR2 SYDVKM. Trimming cost V 7 bases and J 0 bases, with 11 bases left between them. The CDR3 spells CASMQTTSTDTQYF. The CDR3 DNA reads as TGTGCCAGCATGCAGACGACTAGCACAGATACGCAGTATTTT.

A single count supports this clone. The CDR3 loop reads CASTQGGSQPQHF. DNA of the CDR3: TGTGCCAGCACACAGGGCGGGAGTCAGCCCCAGCATTTT. The chain joins TRBV2 to TRBJ1-5; possible D gene TRBD1, 6 bases. Trimming cost V 7 bases and J 6 bases, with 13 bases left between them. The CDR3 runs 13 residues. CDR1 SNHLY and CDR2 FYNNEI come from the germline V gene.

With respect to this clone: Germline is not matched at one junction end, which may reflect a read error. The chain joins TRBV11-2 to TRBJ2-7; D uncertain. The CDR3 loop spans 13 amino acids. The germline V gene has CDR1 SGHAT and CDR2 FQNNGV. The CDR3 region is CASSLGRIYGQYF. The CDR3 DNA sequence: TGTGCCAGCAGCTTAGGGCGGATTTACGGGCAGTACTTC. The whole variable domain, filled in from reference TRBV11-2 and TRBJ2-7, reads EAGVAQSPRYKIIEKRQSVAFWCNPISGHATLYWYQQILGQGPKLLIQFQNNGVVDDSQLPKDRFSAERLKGVDSTLKIQPAKLEDSAVYLCASSLGRIYGQYFGPGTRLTVT.

The chain couples TRBV6-5 to TRBJ1-2; D is possibly TRBD1 (5 bases). Germline V gene sequence: CDR1 MNHEY, CDR2 SVGAGI. The CDR3 is 14 residues long. V was trimmed by 2 bases and J by 4 bases, leaving 11 bases between them. The CDR3 DNA is TGTGCCAGCAGTTACCTCGGGCAGGGCTATGGCTACACCTTC. Protein product: CASSYLGQGYGYTF.

This chain connects TRBV25-1 to TRBJ2-7; D unresolved. The V gene lost 5 bases and the J gene lost 4 bases, with 15 bases spanning the gap. CDR3 size: 14 residues. From germline, CDR1 is MGHDK and CDR2 SYGVNS. Written as DNA, the CDR3 is TGTGCCAGCAGTAGCAGGCTATTTACTTACGAGCAGTACTTC. It codes for CASSSRLFTYEQYF.

In its sample, this clone was seen once. The rearrangement links TRBV6-5 to TRBJ1-2, with 9 bases identical to TRBD1. The germline V gene encodes CDR1 MNHEY and CDR2 SVGAGI. Trimming took 7 bases from V and 6 from J; bases not matched to a gene: 6. CDR3 size: 13 residues. The DNA of the CDR3 is TGTGCCAGCAAGACGGACAGGGGTAATGGCTACACCTTC. As protein: CASKTDRGNGYTF.

This chain joins TRBV4-1 and TRBJ1-1; D not certain. Per the germline V gene, CDR1 is MGHRA and CDR2 is YSYEKL. The ends were cut back, 0 bases at V and 0 bases at J, with 8 bases in the middle. The CDR3 is made up of 15 amino acids. The CDR3 DNA follows: TGCGCCAGCAGCCAAGATTCGGGGTTGAACACTGAAGCTTTCTTT. Translating it yields CASSQDSGLNTEAFF.

This chain links TRBV28 with TRBJ2-3; TRBD2 matches at 7 bases. The CDR3 length is 16 residues. Germline CDR1 reads MDHEN; CDR2 reads SYDVKM. V was clipped by 8 bases and J by 1 base; unmatched bases: 12. This CDR3 is CASSKGRGGGTDTQYF. In DNA form, the CDR3 reads TGTGCCAGCTCAAAGGGACGGGGAGGGGGCACAGATACGCAGTATTTT.

Only one count was recorded for this clone. This chain's CDR3 is CASSLRREETQYF. CDR3 nucleotide sequence: TGTGCCAGCAGCTTACGCAGGGAAGAGACCCAGTACTTC. The genes are TRBV7-2 and TRBJ2-5; D might be TRBD1 (5 bases). The CDR3 contains 13 residues. Trimming left V 2 bases short and J 3 bases short, with 7 bases between. Germline V gene lookup returns CDR1 SGHTA and CDR2 FQGNSA.

J is TRBJ2-7 and V is TRBV18, with D tentatively TRBD2 (5 bases). The CDR3 sequence is 13 residues long. Looked up from germline, CDR1 is KGHSH and CDR2 is LQKENI. V shed 2 bases and J shed 5 bases, with 10 bases lying between them. The CDR3 coding sequence is TGTGCCAGCTCACCAACGGGAAACCACGAGCAGTACTTC. Protein: CASSPTGNHEQYF.

The chain is built from TRBV5-1 and TRBJ2-5; 7 bases agree with TRBD1. With 2 bases clipped from V and 2 bases from J, the junction kept 18 bases outside the gene matches. Germline V gene data show CDR1 as SGHRS and CDR2 as YFSETQ. The CDR3 is 19 amino acids. CDR3 bases: TGCGCCAGCAGCTTAGTCAATAATGCTAACAGGGGAATTCAAGAGACCCAGTACTTC. It codes for CASSLVNNANRGIQETQYF.

The V call is TRBV2, the J call TRBJ2-6, with 8 positions matching TRBD1. The germline gives CDR1 SNHLY, CDR2 FYNNEI. V lost 4 bases, J lost 4 bases, and 6 bases stayed unmatched. The CDR3 extends over 16 amino acids. The chain's CDR3 is CASSADRGSGANVLTF. CDR3 nucleotides: TGTGCCAGCAGTGCCGACAGGGGATCGGGGGCCAACGTCCTGACTTTC. The full variable domain, its missing parts supplied by reference TRBV2 and TRBJ2-6, is EPEVTQTPSHQVTQMGQEVILRCVPISNHLYFYWYRQILGQKVEFLVSFYNNEISEKSEIFDDQFSVERPDGSNFTLKIRSTKLEDSAMYFCASSADRGSGANVLTFGAGSRLTVL.

The chain carries TRBV19 and TRBJ2-1; 10 positions agree with TRBD2. Germline assignment: CDR1 LNHDA and CDR2 SQIVND (reference sequence). The ends lost 4 bases at V and 4 bases at J; junction bases unmatched: 19. The CDR3 covers 20 residues. The CDR3 DNA reads TGTGCCAGTAGTAACTCAGGTCTAGCGGGGGAACCGCCGCCTTACAATGAGCAGTTCTTC. Translating gives CASSNSGLAGEPPPYNEQFF.

The chain carries TRBV7-9 and TRBJ1-2; 10 nucleotides agree with TRBD1. Looked up from germline, CDR1 is SEHNR and CDR2 is FQNEAQ (reference sequence). With 4 bases clipped from V and 5 bases from J, the junction kept 4 bases outside the gene matches. The CDR3 loop spans 14 amino acids. The CDR3 is CASSSGTGVYGYTF. The CDR3 DNA follows: TGTGCCAGCAGCTCTGGGACAGGGGTTTATGGCTACACCTTC.

The chain couples TRBV7-9 to TRBJ2-3; 11 bases agree with TRBD2. V lost 4 bases and J lost 0; bases outside the gene matches: 9. This CDR3 has 18 residues. CDR1 and CDR2 from the germline V gene are SEHNR and FQNEAQ (reference sequence). CDR3 in DNA: TGTGCCAGCAGCTCGATCTATATAGCGGGGGGGAGCACAGATACGCAGTATTTT. Translated, it gives CASSSIYIAGGSTDTQYF.

This sequence joins TRBV27 and TRBJ2-7; the match to TRBD2 covers 7 bases. The CDR3 runs 15 residues. CDR1 MNHEY and CDR2 SMNVEV come from the germline V gene (reference sequence). With V trimmed by 2 bases and J by 4 bases, 8 bases remained unmatched. CDR3 nucleotides: TGTGCCAGCAGTTTAAGTCGGGGGAGGGTATACGAGCAGTACTTC. Its protein product is CASSLSRGRVYEQYF.

The chain employs TRBV5-1 and TRBJ1-5; 8 nucleotides agree with TRBD1. CDR3 length: 17 residues. Germline V gives CDR1 SGHRS, CDR2 YFSETQ. The V and J ends lost 4 bases and 9 bases, in that order; junction bases with no gene match: 18. In DNA, the CDR3 is TGCGCCAGCAGCCCGTATGCTGACAGGGGCTTTTTACGGCCCCAGCATTTT. It translates to CASSPYADRGFLRPQHF.

V gene TRBV5-1 combines with J gene TRBJ1-1; 7 bases agree with TRBD1. The CDR3 extends over 15 amino acids. V trimming: 4 bases; J trimming: 7 bases; junction bases outside the gene matches: 13. Per germline, CDR1 SGHRS and CDR2 YFSETQ. The CDR3: CASSTPGQISSEAFF. The CDR3 nucleotides read TGCGCCAGCAGCACACCGGGACAGATTAGTAGTGAAGCTTTCTTT.

The chain carries TRBV25-1 and TRBJ1-2, with 8 nucleotides matching TRBD1. Germline loops: CDR1 MGHDK, CDR2 SYGVNS. The CDR3 loop spans 16 amino acids. With V trimmed by 6 bases and J by 4 bases, 13 bases remained unmatched. CDR3 in amino acids: CASRTTTGAAGYGYTF. The CDR3 bases are TGTGCCAGCAGAACCACGACAGGGGCTGCCGGCTATGGCTACACCTTC.

The rearrangement links TRBV9 to TRBJ1-4, with TRBD1 as a possible D gene (5 bases). The germline V and J ends were trimmed by 0 bases and 4 bases, with 19 bases remaining between them. Germline V gene data show CDR1 as SGDLS and CDR2 as YYNGEE. This CDR3 spans 18 amino acids. For the CDR3, the DNA is TGTGCCAGCAGCGTAGGGGGCGCGTTCCCCAACCGTAATGAAAAACTGTTTTTT. Translation: CASSVGGAFPNRNEKLFF.

The chain links TRBV6-4 to TRBJ2-3, with 8 positions matching TRBD2. V was pared by 8 bases and J by 6 bases, with 7 bases of the junction left unmatched. The CDR3 covers 13 residues. Germline CDR1 reads MRHNA; CDR2 reads SNTAGT. The CDR3 is CASAAGEADTQYF. CDR3 DNA sequence: TGTGCCAGCGCAGCGGGGGAGGCGGATACGCAGTATTTT.

This chain links TRBV4-1 with TRBJ1-2; 10 bases align to TRBD1. CDR3 length equals 17 residues. With 3 bases clipped from V and 0 bases from J, the junction kept 7 bases outside the gene matches. Germline CDR1 and CDR2: MGHRA and YSYEKL. CDR3 bases: TGCGCCAGCAGCCATGAGACAGGGGGCCAAGCTAACTATGGCTACACCTTC. Translation: CASSHETGGQANYGYTF.

In DNA, the CDR3 is TGTGCCAGCAGTTATTTTACAGGGGCTGGCTACACCTTC. Its protein is CASSYFTGAGYTF. V usage is TRBV6-5 and J usage is TRBJ1-2, with 7 bases lining up with TRBD1. Germline-derived CDR1 and CDR2 are MNHEY and SVGAGI. The length of the CDR3 is 13 residues. V lost 3 bases to trimming and J lost 7 bases; unmatched junction nucleotides: 5.

This sequence joins TRBV6-1 and TRBJ2-1, with TRBD2 matching 10 bases. Germline V gene lookup returns CDR1 MNHNS and CDR2 SASEGT. J lost 4 bases, V lost 4 bases, and 7 bases had no gene match. The CDR3 is made up of 16 amino acids. The chain's CDR3 is CASSGQRGGRYNEQFF. For the CDR3, the DNA is TGTGCCAGCAGTGGACAGCGGGGGGGGAGATACAATGAGCAGTTCTTC.

The rearrangement links TRBV5-1 to TRBJ2-3; 14 bases line up with TRBD2. The trim removed 4 bases at V and 1 base at J, leaving 8 bases unmatched. The CDR3 runs to 18 residues. CDR1 and CDR2 (germline): SGHRS, YFSETQ. The CDR3 loop reads CASSLGTSGSEGTDTQYF. In nucleotides, the CDR3 is TGCGCCAGCAGCCTCGGGACTAGCGGGAGTGAGGGCACAGATACGCAGTATTTT.

The chain carries TRBV5-6 and TRBJ1-2; D is ambiguous. V lost 8 bases and J lost 4, with 12 bases in between. This CDR3 is built from 12 residues. Germline CDR1 and CDR2: SGHDT and YYEEEE. The CDR3 DNA follows: TGTGCCAGTCAACAGAACGGCTATGGCTACACCTTC. Encoded protein: CASQQNGYGYTF.

The chain joins TRBV6-5 to TRBJ2-1; 7 bases match TRBD1. This CDR3 is 11 amino acids long. With 7 bases clipped from V and 9 bases from J, the junction kept 3 bases outside the gene matches. Germline CDR1 is MNHEY and CDR2 is SVGAGI. Here the CDR3 reads CASTAGGEQFF. The CDR3 region has the DNA TGTGCCAGCACTGCAGGGGGTGAGCAGTTCTTC.

This rearrangement joins TRBV25-1 to TRBJ1-1; D is undetermined. The V and J ends lost 6 bases and 4 bases respectively, with 6 bases between them. Germline CDR1 reads MGHDK; CDR2 reads SYGVNS. This CDR3 spans 11 amino acids. This CDR3 is CASRASTEAFF. The CDR3 nucleotides read TGTGCCAGCAGGGCTTCCACTGAAGCTTTCTTT.

V usage is TRBV4-2 and J usage is TRBJ2-7; maybe TRBD2 (5 bases). This CDR3 is built from 16 residues. With 1 base removed from V and 2 bases from J, the gap between germline ends came to 15 bases. The germline gives CDR1 LGHNA, CDR2 YNFKEQ. CDR3: CASSQARRSPTYEQYF. Written as DNA, the CDR3 is TGTGCCAGCAGCCAAGCACGGAGGTCCCCAACCTACGAGCAGTACTTC.

In regard to this clone: Other DNA sequences in this sample translate to the same CDR3. As DNA, the CDR3 is TGTGCCAGCAGCTTAAGCGGGGGGCAAGAGACCCAGTACTTC. Translating it yields CASSLSGGQETQYF. The V call is TRBV7-9, the J call TRBJ2-5; TRBD2 aligns across 9 bases. V lost 2 bases to trimming and J lost 2 bases; unmatched junction nucleotides: 0. The CDR3 is 14 residues long. Germline V gene data show CDR1 as SEHNR and CDR2 as FQNEAQ (reference sequence).

The chain couples TRBV5-1 to TRBJ2-2; 8 bases fit TRBD2. There are 16 residues in the CDR3. V dropped 5 bases and J dropped 4; count of bases not matched to a gene: 10. Germline V gives CDR1 SGHRS, CDR2 YFSETQ. The CDR3 coding sequence is TGCGCCAGCAGTTCTCGGAGCGGGAGCGGCACCGGGGAGCTGTTTTTT. It encodes CASSSRSGSGTGELFF.